This note documents a single T cell receptor beta chain sequence. Its matching antigen is unknown. The source of the sample is a study of T cell responses to AZD1222 COVID-19 vaccine. Overall study: Second-dose groups at about 4 or about 12 weeks were pooled. Study-wide results and limits: Reports indicate that nearly half of spike-specific TCRs are directed at unmutated variant regions.

TCRdb's table, derived via immunoSEQ multiplex PCR, lists solely in-frame clones and lacks some. The table has 150,000 or so clones, about 91% seen once. The sample was peripheral blood, taken on day 0 of AZD1222 vaccination. The receptor's source is an adult in good health.

This CDR3 is CAIRETTGDNYGYTF. DNA for the CDR3: TGTGCCATCAGGGAAACGACGGGAGATAACTATGGCTACACCTTC. This chain links TRBV10-3 with TRBJ1-2; unclear D gene. In germline, CDR1 is ENHRY, CDR2 SYGVKD. This CDR3 region has 15 residues. Trimming stripped 6 bases from V and 1 base from J, with 15 bases between.